The rows below give T cell receptor beta chains drawn from one sample of a study of Graves' ophthalmopathy and Graves' hyperthyroidism. TCRdb fed the multiplex PCR reads into MiXCR, producing one record per CDR3 protein. The data contain roughly 600,000 distinct CDR3 sequences, just under 40% of them seen just once; the ten biggest clones take up about 4%. Sequenced material: peripheral blood or thyroid tissue (not recorded which). These receptors were obtained from an adult man with Graves' hyperthyroidism. The CDR3 runs from the conserved cysteine through the conserved F or W. Each record gives: D gene, clone size, V gene, J gene, CDR3 protein, CDR3 DNA. The D gene is left open where the match is weak. Some rows have no size entry. The others give once, few or many, or a class for an expanded clone.

D: TRBD1
size: many
V: TRBV5-1
J: TRBJ2-7
CDR3: CASSLRQGGEQYF
DNA: TGTGCCAGCAGCCTGCGACAGGGTGGCGAGCAGTACTTC

D: NA
size: many
V: TRBV5-1
J: TRBJ2-2
CDR3: CASSLAFETANTGELFF
DNA: TGCGCCAGCAGCTTGGCCTTCGAGACAGCGAACACCGGGGAGCTGTTTTTT

D: NA
size: NA
V: TRBV19
J: TRBJ1-4
CDR3: CASSILGLHPQNNEKLFF
DNA: TGTGCCAGTAGTATTTTGGGACTCCATCCTCAGAATAATGAAAAACTGTTTTTT

D: NA
size: NA
V: TRBV24-1
J: TRBJ2-5
CDR3: CATSDLGGEETQYF
DNA: TGTGCCACCAGTGATTTGGGAGGTGAGGAGACCCAGTACTTC

D: NA
size: few
V: TRBV7-3
J: TRBJ2-7
CDR3: CASSLIGFRATSEGEQYF
DNA: TGTGCCAGCAGCTTAATAGGGTTCCGGGCTACCTCTGAGGGCGAGCAGTACTTC

D: NA
size: NA
V: TRBV7-8
J: TRBJ2-2
CDR3: CASSPLQGRTGELFF
DNA: TGTGCCAGCTCACCACTCCAGGGACGAACCGGGGAGCTGTTTTTT

D: TRBD2
size: many
V: TRBV7-3
J: TRBJ2-6
CDR3: CASSLSSGGPSGANVLTF
DNA: TGTGCCAGCAGCTTAAGTTCGGGAGGGCCCTCTGGGGCCAACGTCCTGACTTTC

D: TRBD2
size: NA
V: TRBV29-1
J: TRBJ2-7
CDR3: CSVVRRAVGGTLAEQYF
DNA: TGCAGCGTTGTCCGCCGGGCCGTGGGAGGGACCCTCGCCGAGCAGTACTTC

D: TRBD1
size: many
V: TRBV14
J: TRBJ2-7
CDR3: CASSRQGTRYEQYF
DNA: TGTGCCAGCAGCCGACAGGGGACGCGCTACGAGCAGTACTTC

D: NA
size: few
V: TRBV30
J: TRBJ2-7
CDR3: CAWSRGNGYEQYF
DNA: TGTGCCTGGAGTCGAGGGAATGGTTACGAGCAGTACTTC

D: NA
size: many
V: TRBV25-1
J: TRBJ2-7
CDR3: CASRGEGTGGEQYF
DNA: TGTGCCAGCAGAGGGGAGGGGACAGGAGGTGAGCAGTACTTC

D: NA
size: many
V: TRBV27
J: TRBJ2-7
CDR3: CASSSRPYEQYF
DNA: TGTGCCAGCAGTTCTCGACCCTACGAGCAGTACTTC

D: TRBD1
size: few
V: TRBV27
J: TRBJ2-7
CDR3: CASSIWTGATYEQYF
DNA: TGTGCCAGCAGTATATGGACAGGTGCCACCTACGAGCAGTACTTC

D: NA
size: NA
V: TRBV27
J: TRBJ1-1
CDR3: CASSALVNTEAFF
DNA: TGTGCCAGCAGTGCACTAGTGAACACTGAAGCTTTCTTT

D: NA
size: NA
V: TRBV2
J: TRBJ2-7
CDR3: CARVTGREQYF
DNA: TGTGCTAGAGTGACAGGGAGGGAGCAGTACTTC

D: TRBD1
size: many
V: TRBV15
J: TRBJ2-6
CDR3: CATSRSSIRGQGANVLTF
DNA: TGTGCCACCAGCAGATCTTCCATCAGGGGGCAAGGGGCCAACGTCCTGACTTTC

D: TRBD1
size: NA
V: TRBV20-1
J: TRBJ1-1
CDR3: CSAGQGARDGTEAFF
DNA: TGCAGTGCTGGACAGGGGGCGCGAGATGGCACTGAAGCTTTCTTT

D: NA
size: once
V: TRBV5-4
J: TRBJ2-6
CDR3: CASSSLGANVLTF
DNA: TGTGCCAGCAGCTCGTTAGGGGCCAACGTCCTGACTTTC

D: NA
size: NA
V: TRBV7-2
J: TRBJ1-4
CDR3: CASRVGAHNEKLFF
DNA: TGTGCCAGCAGGGTAGGGGCTCATAATGAAAAACTGTTTTTT

D: NA
size: many
V: TRBV20-1
J: TRBJ2-5
CDR3: CSASRQETQYF
DNA: TGCAGTGCTAGTAGACAAGAGACCCAGTACTTC

D: NA
size: NA
V: TRBV24-1
J: TRBJ1-4
CDR3: CATSGGVSYNEKLFF
DNA: TGTGCCACCAGTGGGGGAGTCTCCTACAATGAAAAACTGTTTTTT

D: TRBD1
size: many
V: TRBV7-2
J: TRBJ2-7
CDR3: CASSLDPGTGNAYEQYF
DNA: TGTGCCAGCAGCTTGGACCCCGGGACAGGGAATGCCTACGAGCAGTACTTC

D: TRBD2
size: many
V: TRBV20-1
J: TRBJ2-5
CDR3: CSASPLAGGETQYF
DNA: TGCAGTGCTAGTCCACTAGCGGGAGGAGAGACCCAGTACTTC

D: TRBD1
size: NA
V: TRBV7-2
J: TRBJ1-1
CDR3: CASSSFLTGGSTEAFF
DNA: TGTGCCAGCAGCTCCTTCCTAACAGGGGGCAGTACTGAAGCTTTCTTT

D: NA
size: few
V: TRBV4-2
J: TRBJ2-5
CDR3: CASSQEGGAGETQYF
DNA: TGTGCCAGCAGCCAAGAGGGGGGGGCCGGAGAGACCCAGTACTTC

D: TRBD2
size: few
V: TRBV5-4
J: TRBJ2-2
CDR3: CASSRPGLANTGELFF
DNA: TGTGCCAGCAGCCGACCGGGACTAGCGAACACCGGGGAGCTGTTTTTT

D: TRBD1
size: NA
V: TRBV7-3
J: TRBJ2-1
CDR3: CASSLRTGGMDEQFF
DNA: TGTGCCAGCAGCTTACGGACAGGGGGTATGGATGAGCAGTTCTTC

D: NA
size: NA
V: TRBV2
J: TRBJ2-7
CDR3: CASSEQPGESYEQYF
DNA: TGTGCCAGCAGTGAGCAGCCAGGGGAATCCTACGAGCAGTACTTC

D: TRBD2
size: NA
V: TRBV2
J: TRBJ2-5
CDR3: CAGRSGLAGVETQYF
DNA: TGTGCTGGCAGGTCCGGACTAGCGGGAGTGGAGACCCAGTACTTC

D: NA
size: NA
V: TRBV29-1
J: TRBJ2-7
CDR3: CSVGPGSEQYF
DNA: TGCAGCGTGGGGCCAGGGTCCGAGCAGTACTTC

D: NA
size: NA
V: TRBV20-1
J: TRBJ2-5
CDR3: CSAQKRTDQETQYF
DNA: TGCAGTGCTCAAAAGCGGACAGACCAAGAGACCCAGTACTTC

D: NA
size: many
V: TRBV20-1
J: TRBJ1-2
CDR3: CSANGYGYTF
DNA: TGCAGTGCTAACGGCTATGGCTACACCTTC